This record concerns one T cell receptor (beta chain) sequence. The antigen remains undetermined. This entry belongs to a study of T-cell memory formation after mild COVID-19. General study findings and limits: Among CD4+ contracting clones, most were CM and EM, and CD8+ ones EMRA. In pre-infection memory, a portion of responding clones appeared, which suggested that cross-reactive memory joined. Day 15 to 85 contractors were CD4/CD8 balanced; later expanders leaned CD4+. Proof of SARS-CoV-2 specificity was absent for the second-wave clones that crested on day 37.

TCRdb re-analysed the 5' RACE reads in MiXCR, keeping a single row per CDR3 protein. The sample yields roughly 600,000 distinct CDR3 sequences, more than 15% seen once. This receptor was taken from an adult woman who had mild COVID-19 (a few samples of this study predate the infection). Cell type and time point are not known. Sequenced sample: PBMCs or a T cell subset sorted from them (not recorded which).

CDR3 DNA: TGTGCCAGCAGCCAATCCGGACAGGGGCACTACGAGCAGTACTTC. Protein product: CASSQSGQGHYEQYF. The V call is TRBV13, the J call TRBJ2-7; 9 nucleotides line up with TRBD1. The V gene's germline CDR1 is PRHDT and CDR2 FYEKMQ (reference sequence). With 5 bases clipped from V and 3 bases from J, the junction kept 8 bases outside the gene matches. This CDR3 is built from 15 residues.